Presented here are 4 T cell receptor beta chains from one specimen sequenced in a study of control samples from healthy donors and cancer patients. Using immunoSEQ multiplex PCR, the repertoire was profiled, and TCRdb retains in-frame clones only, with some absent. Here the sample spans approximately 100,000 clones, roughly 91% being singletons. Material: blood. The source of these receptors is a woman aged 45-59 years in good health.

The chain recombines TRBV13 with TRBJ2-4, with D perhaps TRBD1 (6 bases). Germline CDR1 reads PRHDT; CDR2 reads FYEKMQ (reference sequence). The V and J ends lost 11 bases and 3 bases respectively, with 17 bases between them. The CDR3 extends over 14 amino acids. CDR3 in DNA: TGTGCCTCACGGGACATTGGGGGCAAAAACATTCAGTACTTC. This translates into CASRDIGGKNIQYF.

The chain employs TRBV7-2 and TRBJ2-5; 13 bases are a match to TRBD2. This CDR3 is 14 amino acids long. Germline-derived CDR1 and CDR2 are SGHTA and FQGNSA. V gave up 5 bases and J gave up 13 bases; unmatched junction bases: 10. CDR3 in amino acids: CASSRDGLAGATYF. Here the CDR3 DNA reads TGTGCCAGCAGCAGAGACGGACTAGCGGGGGCAACGTACTTC.

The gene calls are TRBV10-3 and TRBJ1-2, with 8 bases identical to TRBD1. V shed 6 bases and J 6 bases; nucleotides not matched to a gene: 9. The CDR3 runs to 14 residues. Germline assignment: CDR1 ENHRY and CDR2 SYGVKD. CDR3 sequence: CAISGQGRKDGYTF. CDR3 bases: TGTGCCATCAGCGGACAGGGTAGAAAGGATGGCTACACCTTC.

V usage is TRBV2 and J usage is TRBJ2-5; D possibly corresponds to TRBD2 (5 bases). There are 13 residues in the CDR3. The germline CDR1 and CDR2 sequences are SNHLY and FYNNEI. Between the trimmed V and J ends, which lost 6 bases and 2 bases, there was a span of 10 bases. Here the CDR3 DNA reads TGTGCCAGCAGGAGGGCGGAGCAAGAGACCCAGTACTTC. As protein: CASRRAEQETQYF. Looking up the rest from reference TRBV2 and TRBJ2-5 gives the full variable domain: EPEVTQTPSHQVTQMGQEVILRCVPISNHLYFYWYRQILGQKVEFLVSFYNNEISEKSEIFDDQFSVERPDGSNFTLKIRSTKLEDSAMYFCASRRAEQETQYFGPGTRLLVL.